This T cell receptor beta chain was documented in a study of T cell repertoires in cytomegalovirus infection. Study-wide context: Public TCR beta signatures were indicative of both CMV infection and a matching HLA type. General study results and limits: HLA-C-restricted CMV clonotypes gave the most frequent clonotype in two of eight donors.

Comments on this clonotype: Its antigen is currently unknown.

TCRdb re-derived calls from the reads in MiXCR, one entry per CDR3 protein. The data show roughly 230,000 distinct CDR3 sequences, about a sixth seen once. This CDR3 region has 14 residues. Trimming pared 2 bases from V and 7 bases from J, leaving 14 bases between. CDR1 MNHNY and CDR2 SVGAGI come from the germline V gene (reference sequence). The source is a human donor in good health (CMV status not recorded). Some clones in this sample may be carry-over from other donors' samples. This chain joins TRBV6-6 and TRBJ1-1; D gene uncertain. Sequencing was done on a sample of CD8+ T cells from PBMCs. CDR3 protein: CASSYLLTAVEAFF. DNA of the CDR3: TGTGCCAGCAGTTACCTCCTAACGGCCGTTGAAGCTTTCTTT.